This is a list of T cell receptor beta chains from one sample in a study of blood T cells in healthy people across ages. TCRdb passed the 5' RACE reads through MiXCR, listing each CDR3 protein once. The sample has around 800,000 distinct CDR3 sequences, 62% seen once; the top ten hold about a quarter. The sequenced material came from blood. These receptors all stem from a man aged 30 to 45 in good health. Both conserved end residues are part of each CDR3. The D gene is left open where the match is weak. Size is stated for part of the rows, as once, few or many counts, or as a class when the clone is expanded.

>15|TRBV5-1|NA|TRBJ2-5|TRBD1
TGCGCCAGCAGCATCCGGACAGGGGGTACGGAGACCCAGTACTTC
CASSIRTGGTETQYF
>18|TRBV4-2|few|TRBJ2-1|TRBD2
TGTGCCAGCAGCGTCGCCACTGGCGGGGGGCTCTCCTACAATGAGCAGTTCTTC
CASSVATGGGLSYNEQFF
>16|TRBV20-1|few|TRBJ2-7|NA
TGCAGTGCCGAGATACCAGGGGATTCAGCACTGTACGAGCAGTACTTC
CSAEIPGDSALYEQYF
>12|TRBV24-1|NA|TRBJ2-1|TRBD1
TGTGCCACCAGGGACAGGGCTAGTGAGCAGTTCTTC
CATRDRASEQFF
>21|TRBV10-3|NA|TRBJ2-1|TRBD2
TGTGCCATCAGTGAGTCTTGGAGGGGGCTAGCGGGGGGCCTCTCCTACAATGAGCAGTTCTTC
CAISESWRGLAGGLSYNEQFF
>15|TRBV24-1|once|TRBJ2-1|TRBD1
TGTGCCACCAGTGATTTGCAGGGGACAGAGAATGAGCAGTTCTTC
CATSDLQGTENEQFF
>20|TRBV20-1|few|TRBJ2-6|TRBD2
TGCAGTGCTAGAGATACCCTCCTAGCGGGGGGGAACTCTGGGGCCAACGTCCTGACTTTC
CSARDTLLAGGNSGANVLTF
>16|TRBV9|NA|TRBJ1-4|NA
TGTGCCAGCAGCGTAGGCGGTGGAGCAACTAATGAAAAACTGTTTTTT
CASSVGGGATNEKLFF
>14|TRBV5-5|NA|TRBJ2-7|NA
TGTGCCAGCAGCCTGGGACCCCGAATCTCCGAGCAGTACTTC
CASSLGPRISEQYF
>13|TRBV6-5|once|TRBJ2-7|NA
TGTGCCAGCAGTTACTCTCGGGGGTGGGAGCAGTACTTC
CASSYSRGWEQYF
>12|TRBV20-1|NA|TRBJ2-5|NA
TGCAGTGCTGGCCGGAACCAAGAGACCCAGTACTTC
CSAGRNQETQYF
>16|TRBV25-1|NA|TRBJ2-5|TRBD1
TGTGCCAGCAGTGACGAAGGACAGGGGGCAGGCGAGACCCAGTACTTC
CASSDEGQGAGETQYF
>15|TRBV6-6|NA|TRBJ1-4|TRBD1
TGTGCCAGCACCACCACCGGGACAGGTTATGAAAAACTGTTTTTT
CASTTTGTGYEKLFF
>17|TRBV7-9|NA|TRBJ2-3|TRBD2
TGTGCCAGCAGCCACGTTCTAGCGGGATCAAACACAGATACGCAGTATTTT
CASSHVLAGSNTDTQYF
>14|TRBV29-1|NA|TRBJ2-7|TRBD1
TGCAGCGTCACACCGGGACAGGGGGCCTACGAGCAGTACTTC
CSVTPGQGAYEQYF
>14|TRBV29-1|few|TRBJ1-4|NA
TGCAGCGTTGCTCATCCCCCAACTAATGAAAAACTGTTTTTT
CSVAHPPTNEKLFF
>15|TRBV7-3|NA|TRBJ2-1|NA
TGTGCCAGCAGCTTATCCCACACGGCGGGGAATGAGCAGTTCTTC
CASSLSHTAGNEQFF
>14|TRBV6-1|NA|TRBJ2-5|NA
TGTGCCAGCAGTGAAGTCGCTCGGGATGAGACAACGTACTTC
CASSEVARDETTYF
>14|TRBV7-6|NA|TRBJ2-5|NA
TGTGCCAGCAGCTTTGGGGCAGGGGGGGAGACCCAGTACTTC
CASSFGAGGETQYF
>14|TRBV29-1|few|TRBJ2-1|TRBD1
TGCAGCGTTCGCGACAGGGATGGGAGCAATGAGCAGTTCTTC
CSVRDRDGSNEQFF
>15|TRBV7-2|NA|TRBJ2-7|TRBD1
TGTGCCAGCAGCGTCCGGGACAGGGTATACAACGAGCAGTACTTC
CASSVRDRVYNEQYF
>19|TRBV4-1|few|TRBJ2-4|TRBD2
TGCGCCAGCAGCCAAGATGGTCTAAGCGGGGGGTGGGCCAAAAACATTCAGTACTTC
CASSQDGLSGGWAKNIQYF
>15|TRBV25-1|NA|TRBJ1-2|TRBD1
TGTGCCAGCAGTGACGGGACAGGGGGCTGGGGCGGCTACACCTTC
CASSDGTGGWGGYTF
>17|TRBV7-2|NA|TRBJ2-3|TRBD2
TGTGCCAGCAGCTCCCGTAGTGGAGCGGGGGGGAGTGATACGCAGTATTTT
CASSSRSGAGGSDTQYF
>17|TRBV3-1|NA|TRBJ1-4|NA
TGTGCCAGCAGCCAAGTTTCGGGAAGTAAACGGGATGAAAAACTGTTTTTT
CASSQVSGSKRDEKLFF
>14|TRBV20-1|few|TRBJ2-5|TRBD1
TGCAGTGCTTTGACAGGGGGAACCCAAGAGACCCAGTACTTC
CSALTGGTQETQYF
>11|TRBV6-5|NA|TRBJ2-7|NA
TGTGCCAGCAGGTTGAATGGCGAGCAGTACTTC
CASRLNGEQYF
>12|TRBV9|NA|TRBJ2-2|NA
TGTGCCAGCAGCGGTACAACCGGGGAGCTGTTTTTT
CASSGTTGELFF
>14|TRBV12-3/TRBV12-4|NA|TRBJ2-1|TRBD1
TGTGCCAGCAGTTTGCAGGGGGTCTACAATGAGCAGTTCTTC
CASSLQGVYNEQFF
>15|TRBV5-5|NA|TRBJ1-1|NA
TGTGCCAGCAGCTTGGAGGTGGGGGGTGGCACTGAAGCTTTCTTT
CASSLEVGGGTEAFF
>17|TRBV5-1|once|TRBJ1-2|NA
TGCGCCAGCCTGGCGGTTTCTCGGACTCCGGAGTACTATGGCTACACCTTC
CASLAVSRTPEYYGYTF
>15|TRBV6-5|once|TRBJ2-1|NA
TGTGCCAGCAGGGACCTAGCCATACCCTACAATGAGCAGTTCTTC
CASRDLAIPYNEQFF
>12|TRBV6-2/TRBV6-3|few|TRBJ2-7|NA
TGTGCCAGCAGTTACTCGACGATCGAGCAGTACTTC
CASSYSTIEQYF
>15|TRBV6-2/TRBV6-3|NA|TRBJ2-3|TRBD1
TGTGCCAGCAGCCCGACAGGGTTTAATGGAGATACGCAGTATTTT
CASSPTGFNGDTQYF
>16|TRBV29-1|once|TRBJ2-7|NA
TGCAGCGTTGGGACAGTGGGACTCTCTACTAGCTACGAGCAGTACTTC
CSVGTVGLSTSYEQYF
>16|TRBV7-2|many|TRBJ2-7|NA
TGTGCCAGCAGCCCTAGACCCGGGGGCGGGATGTACGAGCAGTACTTC
CASSPRPGGGMYEQYF
>13|TRBV29-1|NA|TRBJ1-6|NA
TGCAGCGTTGCCCGGGACCCTAATTCACCCCTCCACTTT
CSVARDPNSPLHF
>16|TRBV24-1|once|TRBJ2-1|NA
TGTGCCACCAGTGATTTGGGGGTCCCCGGCTTCCATGAGCAGTTCTTC
CATSDLGVPGFHEQFF
>15|TRBV4-3|NA|TRBJ1-4|NA
TGCGCCAGCAGCCAAGAGACAGGAATTAATGAAAAACTGTTTTTT
CASSQETGINEKLFF
>13|TRBV29-1|NA|TRBJ2-7|TRBD1
TGCGGCGTTGGACAGGGCCGCTCCTACGAGCAGTACTTC
CGVGQGRSYEQYF
>14|TRBV29-1|few|TRBJ1-2|NA
TGCAGCGTTGAACGCCAGCGCCCTAACTATGGCTACACCTTC
CSVERQRPNYGYTF
>17|TRBV11-1|NA|TRBJ2-3|TRBD1
TGTGCCAGCAGCACCAGGGGGACAGCTTGGGGCACAGATACGCGGTATTTT
CASSTRGTAWGTDTRYF
>14|TRBV7-2|few|TRBJ2-1|TRBD2
TGTGCCAGCAGCCCGGGACTAGCTGGCGGTGAGCAGTTCTTC
CASSPGLAGGEQFF
>15|TRBV20-1|NA|TRBJ2-7|NA
TGCAGTGCTACCCCAATCAACAGGTTCCTTGGGGAGCAGTACTTC
CSATPINRFLGEQYF
>14|TRBV7-8|NA|TRBJ2-5|NA
TGTGCCAGCAGCGACCCTAGGTATCGAGAGACCCAGTACTTC
CASSDPRYRETQYF
>14|TRBV2|NA|TRBJ1-2|TRBD1
TGTGCCAGCAGCGGTCCGACAGGGATCTATGGCTACACCTTC
CASSGPTGIYGYTF
>14|TRBV2|NA|TRBJ1-4|NA
TGTGCCGGGACCGCCGGGACGGCTAATGAAAAACTGTTTTTT
CAGTAGTANEKLFF
>15|TRBV9|NA|TRBJ1-2|NA
TGTGCCAGCAGCGTAGTTGGAGGAGCTAACTATGGCTACACCTTC
CASSVVGGANYGYTF
>13|TRBV6-5|NA|TRBJ2-1|NA
TGTGCCAGCAGTTACGGTTGGGGACATGAGCAGTTCTTC
CASSYGWGHEQFF
>16|TRBV6-5|NA|TRBJ2-7|TRBD2
TGTGCCAGCAGCCAGTTGACGGGACTAGCGGGCTACGAGCAGTACTTC
CASSQLTGLAGYEQYF
>13|TRBV12-3/TRBV12-4|NA|TRBJ1-2|NA
TGTGCCAGCAGTATCCGGGCCCTCAGCGGCTACACCTTC
CASSIRALSGYTF
>14|TRBV10-3|few|TRBJ2-6|TRBD1
TGTGCCATCACTCAGGGGGCCGGGGCCAACGTCCTGACTTTC
CAITQGAGANVLTF
>18|TRBV7-2|NA|TRBJ2-1|NA
TGTGCCAGCAGCTTACGGCGGGGACTCTCCAGCTCCTACAATGAGCAGTTCTTC
CASSLRRGLSSSYNEQFF
>13|TRBV7-9|few|TRBJ2-7|NA
TGTGCCAGCAGCTCCAGTAGCTCCTACGAGCAGTACTTC
CASSSSSSYEQYF
>16|TRBV7-2|NA|TRBJ2-7|NA
TGTGCCAGCAGCTTAGGGATGTTGGGCTCAAGCCACGAGCAGTACTTC
CASSLGMLGSSHEQYF
>15|TRBV29-1|few|TRBJ2-7|NA
TGCAGCGTTGAATTAACTGGGGGTAACTCCTACGAGCAGTACTTC
CSVELTGGNSYEQYF
>14|TRBV27|NA|TRBJ2-5|NA
TGTGCCAGCAGTCAGACCTCAACCCAAGAGACCCAGTACTTC
CASSQTSTQETQYF
>14|TRBV9|NA|TRBJ1-2|NA
TGTGCCAGCAGCGTGTCAGGGTCGGACTATGGCTACACCTTC
CASSVSGSDYGYTF
>11|TRBV20-1|NA|TRBJ2-7|NA
TGCAGTGCTAGAGAACAGCCGAGGCAGTACTTC
CSAREQPRQYF
>15|TRBV29-1|few|TRBJ1-2|NA
TGCAGCGTTGAAGATCGGGCAGGAGCGGGCTATGGCTACACCTTC
CSVEDRAGAGYGYTF